This T cell receptor (beta chain) was identified during a study of vaccination effects on CD4 cells after COVID-19. Study-level findings and limits: Long after vaccination, the clones induced by infection and by vaccine shrank markedly in size.

Of note for this clone: Its cognate antigen is unknown.

Expansion with viral peptide pools was applied to antigen-specific CD4+ T cells by the ViraFEST assay prior to sequencing. Once cultured for under 11 days, the cells underwent separation to obtain CD4+ T cells. Everyone in the study got two shots of either the BNT162b2 or mRNA-1273 vaccine. A density of about 2.2 million PBMC per well was used; these cells were cultured with about 10 IU/ml IL-2 and around 9.6 ug/ml peptides. Here immunoSEQ multiplex PCR was the method, and the copy in TCRdb shows in-frame clones only, minus some. In the table there are almost 70,000 clones, over 70% of which are singletons. The V end lost 6 bases, the J end lost 5 bases, and 13 bases lay between the germline ends. CDR1 is MDHEN, CDR2 SYDVKM, per germline. CDR3 size: 14 residues.

The TCR sequence derives from a human donor who received a COVID-19 vaccine. Sequences were derived from CD4+ T cells from PBMCs cultured with HCoV-229E spike peptides, sampled after COVID-19 vaccination. This chain uses TRBV28 with TRBJ1-4; no firm D call. CDR3 DNA: TGTGCCAGCAGACTGACGGGCACGAATGAAAAACTGTTTTTT. Translating it yields CASRLTGTNEKLFF.